This T cell receptor (beta chain) originates from a study of blood T cells in healthy people across ages. Broader study findings: Naive and antigen-experienced cells were not separated, limiting conclusive comparison. Older age went with lower TCR beta diversity per million T cells, in a roughly linear way.

About this clonotype itself: Its target is not known.

Per sample, no less than 5 micrograms of total RNA were extracted. Through a sample-barcoded 5' primer and a J-beta primer mix, a second PCR was run for about 6 to 11 cycles. TCRdb reprocessed the 5' RACE reads via MiXCR and lists one record per CDR3 protein. The sample includes 1,100,000 or so distinct CDR3 sequences, 35% to 55% seen only once; the top ten take approximately 17%. Trimming removed 0 bases from V and 8 bases from J, with 14 bases in between. Germline CDR1 is SGHRS and CDR2 is YFSETQ. The CDR3 covers 15 residues. Source material: blood. This receptor was obtained from a woman aged 55-69 years in good health. V and J are TRBV5-1 and TRBJ1-4, with D uncertain. CDR3 bases: TGCGCCAGCAGCTTGGACGGGTTGGCGGGGGAAAAACTGTTTTTT. Its translation is CASSLDGLAGEKLFF.